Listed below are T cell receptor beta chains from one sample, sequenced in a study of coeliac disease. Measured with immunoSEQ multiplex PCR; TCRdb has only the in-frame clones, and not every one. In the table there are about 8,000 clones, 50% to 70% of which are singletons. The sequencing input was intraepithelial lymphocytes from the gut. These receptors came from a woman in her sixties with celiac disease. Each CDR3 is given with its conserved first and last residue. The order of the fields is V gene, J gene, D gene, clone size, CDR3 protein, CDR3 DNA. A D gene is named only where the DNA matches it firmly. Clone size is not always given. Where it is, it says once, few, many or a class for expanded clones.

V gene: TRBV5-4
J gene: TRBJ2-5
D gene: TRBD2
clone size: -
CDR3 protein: CASGPGGGGGPFQETQYF
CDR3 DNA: TGTGCCAGCGGCCCGGGGGGGGGCGGGGGGCCCTTCCAAGAGACCCAGTACTTC

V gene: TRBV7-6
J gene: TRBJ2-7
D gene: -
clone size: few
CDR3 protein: CASSFGDVGYEQYF
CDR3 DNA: TGTGCCAGCAGCTTCGGAGACGTAGGCTACGAGCAGTACTTC

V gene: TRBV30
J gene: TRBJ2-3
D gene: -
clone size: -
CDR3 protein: CAWGRLLDTQYF
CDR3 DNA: TGTGCCTGGGGCCGTCTCTTAGATACGCAGTATTTT

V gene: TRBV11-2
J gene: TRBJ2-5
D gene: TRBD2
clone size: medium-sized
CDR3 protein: CASSLGTSGGLGETQYF
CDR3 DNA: TGTGCCAGCAGCTTAGGGACTAGCGGGGGCCTCGGGGAGACCCAGTACTTC

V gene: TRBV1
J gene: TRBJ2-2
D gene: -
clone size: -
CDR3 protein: CTSSVRGSGGNTGELFF
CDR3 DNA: TGCACCAGCAGTGTAAGGGGTAGCGGAGGGAACACCGGGGAGCTGTTTTTT

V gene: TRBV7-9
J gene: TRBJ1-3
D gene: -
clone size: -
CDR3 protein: CASSSGNTIYF
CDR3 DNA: TGTGCCAGCAGCTCGGGAAACACCATATATTTT

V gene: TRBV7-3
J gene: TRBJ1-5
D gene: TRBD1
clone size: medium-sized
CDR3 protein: CASATGGDQPQHF
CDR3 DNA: TGTGCCAGCGCCACAGGGGGCGATCAGCCCCAGCATTTT

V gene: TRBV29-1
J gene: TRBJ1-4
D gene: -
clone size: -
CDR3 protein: CSVESPRETREKLFF
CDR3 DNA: TGCAGCGTTGAATCCCCGCGCGAGACTAGGGAAAAACTGTTTTTT

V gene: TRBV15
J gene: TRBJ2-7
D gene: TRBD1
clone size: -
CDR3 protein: CATSRGGTGDEQYF
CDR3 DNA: TGTGCCACCAGCAGAGGGGGGACAGGGGACGAGCAGTACTTC

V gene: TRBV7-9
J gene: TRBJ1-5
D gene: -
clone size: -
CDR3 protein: CASRKGNQPQHF
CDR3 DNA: TGTGCCAGCAGGAAGGGGAATCAGCCCCAGCATTTT

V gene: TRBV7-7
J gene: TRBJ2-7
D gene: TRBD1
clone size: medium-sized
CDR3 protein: CASSLRQGAGYEQYF
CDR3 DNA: TGTGCTAGCAGCTTACGGCAGGGGGCTGGGTACGAGCAGTACTTC

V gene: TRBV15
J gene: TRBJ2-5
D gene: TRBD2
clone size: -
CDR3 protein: CATSTSGSQETQYF
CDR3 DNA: TGTGCCACCAGCACCAGCGGGAGCCAAGAGACCCAGTACTTC

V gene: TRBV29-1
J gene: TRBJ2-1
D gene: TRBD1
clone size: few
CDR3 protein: CSVEDPPGQGARNEQFF
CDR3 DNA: TGCAGCGTTGAAGATCCTCCGGGACAGGGGGCGAGGAATGAGCAGTTCTTC

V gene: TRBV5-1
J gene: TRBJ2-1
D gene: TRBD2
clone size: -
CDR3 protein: CASSLASGFPYNEQFF
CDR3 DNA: TGCGCCAGCAGCTTGGCTAGCGGGTTTCCCTACAATGAGCAGTTCTTC

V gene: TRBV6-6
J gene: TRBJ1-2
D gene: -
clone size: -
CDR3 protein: CASRMTDLANYGYTF
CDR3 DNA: TGTGCCAGCAGGATGACGGATCTAGCTAACTATGGCTACACCTTC

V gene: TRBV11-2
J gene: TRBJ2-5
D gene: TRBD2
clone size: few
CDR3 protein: CASSSSGDGGAQYF
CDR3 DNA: TGTGCCAGCAGCTCAAGCGGGGACGGGGGGGCCCAGTACTTC